Following are 22 T cell receptor beta chains from one sample sequenced in a study of control samples from healthy donors and cancer patients. Data came from immunoSEQ multiplex PCR; TCRdb stores just in-frame clones and leaves some out. The sample carries about 130,000 clones, around 90% recorded once. Sequencing was done on a sample of blood. The receptors originated from a man between 18 and 29 years old in good health.

The chain employs TRBV7-7 and TRBJ2-7; D possibly uses TRBD1 or TRBD2 (5 bases each). Germline CDR1 SSHAT, CDR2 FNYEAQ (reference sequence). V was trimmed by 1 base and J by 2 bases, leaving 9 bases between them. The CDR3 covers 14 residues. CDR3 in DNA: TGTGCCAGCAGCTTAGGGGGACCGCCCTACGAGCAGTACTTC. This gives the protein CASSLGGPPYEQYF.

This CDR3 is CSVAGRINEKLFF. The CDR3 DNA follows: TGCAGCGTCGCGGGACGGATTAATGAAAAACTGTTTTTT. J is TRBJ1-4 and V is TRBV29-1; D is possibly TRBD1 (5 bases). Trimming removed 6 bases at V and 4 bases at J, with 12 bases between. This CDR3 contains 13 residues. The germline gives CDR1 SQVTM, CDR2 ANQGSEA.

V gene TRBV7-3 combines with J gene TRBJ2-5; D might be TRBD1 or TRBD2, each matching 5 bases. Trimming took 4 bases from V and 4 from J, leaving 13 bases between them. The CDR3 sequence is 14 residues long. CDR1 and CDR2 (germline): SGHTA, FQGTGA. CDR3: CASSCGRGPETQYF. The CDR3 DNA reads as TGTGCCAGCAGCTGTGGTCGGGGCCCAGAGACCCAGTACTTC.

The CDR3 here is CAIEGRANNEQFF. The CDR3 DNA is TGTGCCATCGAGGGACGCGCGAACAATGAGCAGTTCTTC. The V and J genes are TRBV12-3 or TRBV12-4 and TRBJ2-1, with D perhaps assigned TRBD1 or TRBD2 (5 bases each). The CDR3 length is 13 residues. V was pared by 10 bases and J by 5 bases, with 15 bases between.

This chain uses TRBV6-5 with TRBJ2-7, with D unresolved. This CDR3 comprises 13 residues. V was trimmed by 6 bases and J by 5 bases, leaving 14 bases between them. Per germline, CDR1 MNHEY and CDR2 SVGAGI. CDR3 nucleotide sequence: TGTGCCAGCAGAACCGGGTTTACGAACGAGCAGTACTTC. Protein: CASRTGFTNEQYF.

CDR3 sequence: CASSIGGIELFF. The CDR3 DNA reads TGTGCCAGTAGTATAGGCGGGATAGAACTGTTTTTT. The V call is TRBV19, the J call TRBJ1-4; no firm D call. V was clipped by 1 base and J by 12 bases, with 9 bases between them. Germline V lookup: CDR1 LNHDA, CDR2 SQIVND (reference sequence). The CDR3 has 12 amino acids.

The table lists this clone with a count of one. V and J are TRBV6-5 and TRBJ1-3; no clear D. Deletions cut 4 bases from V and 2 bases from J, with 12 bases between. This CDR3 is 15 amino acids long. Per the germline V gene, CDR1 is MNHEY and CDR2 is SVGAGI. The CDR3 is CASSWAREPGNTIYF. The CDR3 coding sequence is TGTGCCAGCAGTTGGGCTCGGGAGCCTGGAAACACCATATATTTT.

The J gene is TRBJ2-1, the V gene TRBV10-3; D is ambiguous. Germline assignment: CDR1 ENHRY and CDR2 SYGVKD. V gave up 0 bases and J gave up 8 bases, with 2 bases separating them. The CDR3 sequence is 11 residues long. CDR3 sequence (DNA): TGTGCCATCAGTGAGTCACATGAGCAGTTCTTC. This encodes CAISESHEQFF.

The genes are TRBV6-5 and TRBJ2-7, with TRBD1 matching 7 bases. The CDR3 contains 12 residues. The J segment lost 5 bases and the V segment lost 6 bases, leaving 4 bases of the junction unmatched. CDR1 and CDR2 (germline): MNHEY, SVGAGI. CDR3 region: CASSAQGDEQYF. DNA for the CDR3: TGTGCCAGCAGCGCCCAGGGGGACGAGCAGTACTTC.

The gene calls are TRBV19 and TRBJ1-5, with TRBD1 identical over 9 bases. The CDR3 totals 16 residues. Trimming took 4 bases from V and 6 from J; bases not matched to a gene: 10. CDR1 is LNHDA and CDR2 is SQIVND in the germline V gene (reference sequence). The DNA for the CDR3 is TGTGCCAGTAGTACTAGACAGGGGGTCTATTCTCAGCCCCAGCATTTT. Residues: CASSTRQGVYSQPQHF.

This sequence joins TRBV24-1 and TRBJ1-5, with D perhaps TRBD1 (5 bases). The CDR3 has 14 residues. Germline V gene data show CDR1 as KGHDR and CDR2 as SFDVKD. V lost 5 bases to trimming and J lost 4 bases, with 11 bases between them. The CDR3 DNA reads as TGTGCCACCAGTGTCGGGACCAAAAATCAGCCCCAGCATTTT. Encoded protein: CATSVGTKNQPQHF.

The rearrangement joins TRBV7-8 to TRBJ2-3; D is possibly TRBD1 or TRBD2 (5 bases each). There are 15 residues in the CDR3. Germline-derived CDR1 and CDR2 are SGHVS and FQNEAQ. V was clipped by 6 bases and J by 2 bases, with 15 bases between them. The CDR3 loop reads CASRQEAGSTDTQYF. CDR3 DNA sequence: TGTGCCAGCAGACAGGAGGCGGGTTCCACAGATACGCAGTATTTT.

The rearrangement joins TRBV6-1 to TRBJ1-1; D not resolved. This CDR3 spans 13 amino acids. The germline V and J ends were trimmed by 3 bases and 5 bases, with 10 bases remaining between them. Germline V gene sequence: CDR1 MNHNS, CDR2 SASEGT. The CDR3 nucleotides are TGTGCCAGCAGTGATGTTGGCGGGACTGAAGCTTTCTTT. Protein: CASSDVGGTEAFF.

The chain has TRBV7-9 and TRBJ1-3; D unclear. The V gene lost 7 bases and the J gene lost 0 bases, with 10 bases spanning the gap. CDR1 and CDR2 (germline): SEHNR, FQNEAQ (reference sequence). This CDR3 spans 14 amino acids. The CDR3 protein is CASNEDFSGNTIYF. Written as DNA, the CDR3 is TGTGCCAGCAACGAGGACTTCTCTGGAAACACCATATATTTT. The whole variable domain, remainder taken from reference TRBV7-9 and TRBJ1-3, is DTGVSQNPRHKITKRGQNVTFRCDPISEHNRLYWYRQTLGQGPEFLTYFQNEAQLEKSRLLSDRFSAERPKGSFSTLEIQRTEQGDSAMYLCASNEDFSGNTIYFGEGSWLTVV.

The chain uses TRBV23-1 and TRBJ2-7, with D tentatively TRBD1 (6 bases). TRBV23-1 is sorted into the ORF group, with uncertain function. The ends were cut back, 8 bases at V and 2 bases at J, with 16 bases in the middle. This CDR3 is built from 14 residues. The DNA for the CDR3 is TGCGCCAGCCCTGGGGCAGGGGAAGCCTACGAGCAGTACGTC. Encoded protein: CASPGAGEAYEQYV.

The chain joins TRBV5-6 to TRBJ2-7; D might be TRBD2 (5 bases). Trimming removed 4 bases from V and 4 bases from J, with 12 bases in between. The germline gives CDR1 SGHDT, CDR2 YYEEEE. The length of the CDR3 is 13 residues. The CDR3 DNA reads TGTGCCAGCAGCCCCGGACGGACTTACGAGCAGTACGTC. Encoded protein: CASSPGRTYEQYV.

In this sample, this clone turned up once. The chain uses TRBV5-1 and TRBJ1-3; TRBD1 might be the D (5 bases). CDR3 length: 14 residues. Per the germline V gene, CDR1 is SGHRS and CDR2 is YFSETQ. Between the trimmed V and J ends, which lost 0 bases and 3 bases, there was a span of 7 bases. The CDR3 reads CASSLEGSGNTIYF. The CDR3 nucleotides are TGCGCCAGCAGCTTGGAGGGGAGTGGAAACACCATATATTTT. The complete variable domain, with remaining parts taken from reference TRBV5-1 and TRBJ1-3, reads KAGVTQTPRYLIKTRGQQVTLSCSPISGHRSVSWYQQTPGQGLQFLFEYFSETQRNKGNFPGRFSGRQFSNSRSEMNVSTLELGDSALYLCASSLEGSGNTIYFGEGSWLTVV.

The genes are TRBV6-6 and TRBJ2-7; 10 nucleotides match TRBD1. The CDR3 loop spans 16 amino acids. V dropped 0 bases and J dropped 1; count of bases not matched to a gene: 3. Germline assignment: CDR1 MNHNY and CDR2 SVGAGI (reference sequence). CDR3 bases: TGTGCCAGCAGTTACTCGGACAGGGGGAATTCCTACGAGCAGTACTTC. This codes for CASSYSDRGNSYEQYF.

The rearrangement uses TRBV29-1 and TRBJ2-2; D is undetermined. This CDR3 is 12 amino acids long. V was clipped by 3 bases and J by 6 bases, with 8 bases between them. In germline, CDR1 is SQVTM, CDR2 ANQGSEA. DNA for the CDR3: TGCAGCGTTGAGGTGGAAGCCGGGGAGCTGTTTTTT. Translation: CSVEVEAGELFF.

The chain uses TRBV10-2 and TRBJ1-6; D gene uncertain. Germline CDR1 and CDR2: WSHSY and SAAADI. Trimming took 5 bases from V and 5 from J, leaving 7 bases between them. There are 13 residues in the CDR3. The CDR3 here is CASSFDHNSPLHF. Written as DNA, the CDR3 is TGCGCCAGCAGTTTTGACCATAATTCACCCCTCCACTTT.

This chain connects TRBV5-6 to TRBJ2-5; 7 bases fit TRBD1. The CDR3 spans 14 residues. Germline CDR1 reads SGHDT; CDR2 reads YYEEEE. The V and J ends lost 4 bases and 5 bases, in that order; junction bases with no gene match: 8. The CDR3 sequence: CASSAQGNVETQYF. The CDR3 bases are TGTGCCAGCAGCGCACAGGGGAACGTCGAGACCCAGTACTTC.

V usage is TRBV6-5 and J usage is TRBJ2-5, with 11 bases that match TRBD2. With V trimmed by 4 bases and J by 4 bases, 8 bases remained unmatched. The CDR3 runs 16 residues. The germline gives CDR1 MNHEY, CDR2 SVGAGI. The CDR3 DNA reads as TGTGCCAGCAGTTCGGTTAGCGGGGGGGCACGAGAGACCCAGTACTTC. It codes for CASSSVSGGARETQYF.